This T cell receptor (beta chain) was identified during a study of cytomegalovirus exposure and HLA in healthy donors. General study results and limits: For cytomegalovirus status, the classifier reportedly gave diagnoses with high specificity and sensitivity.

PCR involved 60 Vbeta and 13 Jbeta primers. The table came from immunoSEQ multiplex PCR; TCRdb's copy has only in-frame clones and leaves some out. The sample yields 95,000 to 150,000 clones, 60% to 85% seen once. Remarks on this clone: Its antigen is undetermined.

Germline assignment: CDR1 MNHEY and CDR2 SMNVEV (reference sequence). V gave up 7 bases and J gave up 7 bases, with 11 bases separating them. The CDR3 is made up of 11 amino acids. This TCR came from a female donor in good health and CMV-seronegative. Sequencing input: PBMCs. The chain joins TRBV27 to TRBJ2-7; D not certain. The CDR3 bases are TGTGCCAGCACCCACCTCGGGGAGCAGTACTTC. It codes for CASTHLGEQYF.